This T cell receptor beta chain was sequenced in a study of Tregs in tolerant kidney transplant recipients. Points from the study as a whole: Expanding Tregs on activated donor B cells appeared to best identify donor-specific TCRbeta clones.

Sequencing was performed with immunoSEQ multiplex PCR; in TCRdb, only in-frame clones are kept and a portion is missing. The table has roughly 120,000 clones, about 90% seen once. Germline V gene data show CDR1 as SGHTS and CDR2 as YDEGEE. Trimming left V 4 bases short and J 5 bases short, with 15 bases between. CDR3 length equals 15 residues. Regarding this clone: Its antigen remains unidentified.

Sequenced material: CD4+ T cells from blood. The TCR originated in a human donor in good health. The rearrangement links TRBV5-8 to TRBJ2-2, with unresolved D. This chain's CDR3 is CASSQWGRLTGELFF. Written as DNA, the CDR3 is TGTGCCAGCAGCCAATGGGGTAGGCTGACCGGGGAGCTGTTTTTT.